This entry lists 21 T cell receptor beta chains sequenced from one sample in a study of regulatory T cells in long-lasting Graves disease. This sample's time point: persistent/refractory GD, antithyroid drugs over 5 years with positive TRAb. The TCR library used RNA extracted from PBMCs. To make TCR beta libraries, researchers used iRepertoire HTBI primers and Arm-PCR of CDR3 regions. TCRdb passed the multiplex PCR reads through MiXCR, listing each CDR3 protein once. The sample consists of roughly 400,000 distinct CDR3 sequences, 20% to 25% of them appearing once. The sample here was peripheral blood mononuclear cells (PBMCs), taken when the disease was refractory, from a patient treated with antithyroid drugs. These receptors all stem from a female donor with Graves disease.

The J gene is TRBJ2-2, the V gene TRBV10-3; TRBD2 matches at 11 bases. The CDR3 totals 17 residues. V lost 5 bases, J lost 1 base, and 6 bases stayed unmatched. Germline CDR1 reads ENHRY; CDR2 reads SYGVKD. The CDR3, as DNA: TGTGCCATCAGTCCGGGTACTAGCGGGAGGAACACCGGGGAGCTGTTTTTT. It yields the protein CAISPGTSGRNTGELFF.

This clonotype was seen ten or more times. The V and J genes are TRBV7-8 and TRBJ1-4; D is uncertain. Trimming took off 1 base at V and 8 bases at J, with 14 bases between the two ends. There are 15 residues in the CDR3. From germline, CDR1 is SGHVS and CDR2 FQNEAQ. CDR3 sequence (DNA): TGTGCCAGCAGCTTAGAGGCCCGGGCCACCGAAAAACTGTTTTTT. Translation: CASSLEARATEKLFF.

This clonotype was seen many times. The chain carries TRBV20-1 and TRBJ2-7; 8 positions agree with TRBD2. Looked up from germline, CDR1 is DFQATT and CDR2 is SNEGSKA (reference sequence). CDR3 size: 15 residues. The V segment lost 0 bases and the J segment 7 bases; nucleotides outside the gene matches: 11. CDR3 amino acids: CSARDANGLAWEQYF. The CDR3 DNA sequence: TGCAGTGCTAGAGATGCCAACGGACTAGCCTGGGAGCAGTACTTC.

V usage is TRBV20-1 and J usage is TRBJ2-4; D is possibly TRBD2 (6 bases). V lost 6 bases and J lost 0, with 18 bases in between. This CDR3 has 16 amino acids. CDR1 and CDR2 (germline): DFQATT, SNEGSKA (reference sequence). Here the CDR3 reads CSAPSGTGEAKNIQYF. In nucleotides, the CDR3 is TGCAGTGCCCCTTCAGGGACGGGGGAAGCCAAAAACATTCAGTACTTC.

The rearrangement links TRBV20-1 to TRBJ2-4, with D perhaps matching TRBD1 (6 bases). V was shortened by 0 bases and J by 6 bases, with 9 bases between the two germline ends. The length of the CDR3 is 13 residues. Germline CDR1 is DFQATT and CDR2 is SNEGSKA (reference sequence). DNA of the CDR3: TGCAGTGCTAGAGAACTGGACAGAAACATTCAGTACTTC. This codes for CSARELDRNIQYF.

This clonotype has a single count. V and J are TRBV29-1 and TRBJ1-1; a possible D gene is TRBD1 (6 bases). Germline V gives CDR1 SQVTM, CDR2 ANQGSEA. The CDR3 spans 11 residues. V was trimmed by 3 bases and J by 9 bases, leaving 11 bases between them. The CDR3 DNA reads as TGCAGCGTTGAGGAGGGGGTTAAAGCTTTCTTT. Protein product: CSVEEGVKAFF.

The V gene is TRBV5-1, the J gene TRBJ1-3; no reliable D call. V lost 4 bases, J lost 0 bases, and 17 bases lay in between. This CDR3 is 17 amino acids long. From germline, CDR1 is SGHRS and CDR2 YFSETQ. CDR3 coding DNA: TGCGCCAGCAGCGACGTCGTGGCTCTGGGCTCTGGAAACACCATATATTTT. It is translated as CASSDVVALGSGNTIYF.

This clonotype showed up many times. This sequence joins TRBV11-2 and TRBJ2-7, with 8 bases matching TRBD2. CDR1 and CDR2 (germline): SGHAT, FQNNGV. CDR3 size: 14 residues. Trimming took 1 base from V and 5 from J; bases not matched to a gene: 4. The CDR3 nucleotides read TGTGCCAGCAGCTTAGCGGGAGGGTCCCACGAGCAGTACTTC. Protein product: CASSLAGGSHEQYF.

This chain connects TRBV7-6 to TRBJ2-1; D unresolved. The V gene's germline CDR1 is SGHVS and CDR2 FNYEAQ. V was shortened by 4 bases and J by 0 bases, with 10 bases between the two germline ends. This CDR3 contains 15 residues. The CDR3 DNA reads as TGTGCCAGCAGCTCATTATCCAGCTCCTACAATGAGCAGTTCTTC. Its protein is CASSSLSSSYNEQFF.

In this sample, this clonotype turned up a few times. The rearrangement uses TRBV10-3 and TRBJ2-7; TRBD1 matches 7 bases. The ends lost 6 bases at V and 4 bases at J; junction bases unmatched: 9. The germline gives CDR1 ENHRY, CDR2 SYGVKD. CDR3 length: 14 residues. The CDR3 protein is CAIRGQDPLYEQYF. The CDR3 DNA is TGTGCCATCAGAGGACAGGACCCCCTTTACGAGCAGTACTTC.

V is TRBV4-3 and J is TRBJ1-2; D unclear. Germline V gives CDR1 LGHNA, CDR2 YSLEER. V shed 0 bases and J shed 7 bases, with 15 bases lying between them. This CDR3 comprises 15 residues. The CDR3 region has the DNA TGCGCCAGCAGCCAAGAAGCAGCCGTTCGTGGTGGCTACACCTTC. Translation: CASSQEAAVRGGYTF.

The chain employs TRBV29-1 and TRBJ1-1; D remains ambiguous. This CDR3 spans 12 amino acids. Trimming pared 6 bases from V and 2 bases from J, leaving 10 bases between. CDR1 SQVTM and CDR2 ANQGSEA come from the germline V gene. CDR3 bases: TGCAGCGTCCAGACGGCAAACACTGAAGCTTTCTTT. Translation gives CSVQTANTEAFF.

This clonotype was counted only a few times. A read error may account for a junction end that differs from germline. CDR3 DNA: TGCGCCAGCAGCCAAGTGCCGGTTAGACCCTACGAGCAGTACTTC. Protein product: CASSQVPVRPYEQYF. This chain connects TRBV7-8 to TRBJ2-7, with D unclear. Germline V lookup: CDR1 SGHVS, CDR2 FQNEAQ. The CDR3 covers 15 residues. Full variable domain (outside the CDR3, taken from reference TRBV7-8 and TRBJ2-7): GAGVSQSPRYKVAKRGQDVALRCDPISGHVSLFWYQQALGQGPEFLTYFQNEAQLDKSGLPSDRFFAERPEGSVSTLKIQRTQQEDSAVYLCASSQVPVRPYEQYFGPGTRLTVT.

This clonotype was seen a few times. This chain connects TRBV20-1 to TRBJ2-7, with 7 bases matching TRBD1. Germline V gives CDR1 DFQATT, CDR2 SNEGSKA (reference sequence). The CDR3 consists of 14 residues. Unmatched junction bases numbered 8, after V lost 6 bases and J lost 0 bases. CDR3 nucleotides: TGCAGTGCCATCCGGGACAGCCTCTCCTACGAGCAGTACTTC. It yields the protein CSAIRDSLSYEQYF.

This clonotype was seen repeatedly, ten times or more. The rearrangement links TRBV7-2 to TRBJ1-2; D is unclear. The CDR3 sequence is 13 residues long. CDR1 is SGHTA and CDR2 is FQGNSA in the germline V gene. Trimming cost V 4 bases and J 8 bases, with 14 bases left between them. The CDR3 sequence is CASSSPNMEGYTF. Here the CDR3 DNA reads TGTGCCAGCAGCTCCCCCAACATGGAGGGCTACACCTTC.

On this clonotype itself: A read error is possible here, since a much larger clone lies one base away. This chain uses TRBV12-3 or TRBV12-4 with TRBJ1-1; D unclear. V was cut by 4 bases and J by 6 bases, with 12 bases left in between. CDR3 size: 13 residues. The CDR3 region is CASSSRQWAEAFF. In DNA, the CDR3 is TGTGCCAGCAGTTCCCGGCAGTGGGCTGAAGCTTTCTTT.

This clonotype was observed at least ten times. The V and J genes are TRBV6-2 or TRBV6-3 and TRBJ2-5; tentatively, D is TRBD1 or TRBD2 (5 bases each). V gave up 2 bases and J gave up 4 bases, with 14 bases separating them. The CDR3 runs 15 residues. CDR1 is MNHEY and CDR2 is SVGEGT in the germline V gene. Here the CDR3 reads CASSYGTDTSETQYF. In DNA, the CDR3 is TGTGCCAGCAGTTACGGGACGGACACGTCAGAGACCCAGTACTTC.

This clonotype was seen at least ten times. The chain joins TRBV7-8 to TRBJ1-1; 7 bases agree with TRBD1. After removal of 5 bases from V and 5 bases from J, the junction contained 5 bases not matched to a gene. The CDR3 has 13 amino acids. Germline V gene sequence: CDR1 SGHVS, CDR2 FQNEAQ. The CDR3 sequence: CASSPQGWTEAFF. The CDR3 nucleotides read TGTGCCAGCAGCCCACAGGGGTGGACTGAAGCTTTCTTT.

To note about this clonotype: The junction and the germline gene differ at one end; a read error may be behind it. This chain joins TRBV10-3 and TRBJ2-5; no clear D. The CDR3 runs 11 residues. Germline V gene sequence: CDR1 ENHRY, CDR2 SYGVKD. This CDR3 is CAISPQETRYF. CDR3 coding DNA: TGTGCCATCAGCCCCCAAGAGACCCGGTACTTC.

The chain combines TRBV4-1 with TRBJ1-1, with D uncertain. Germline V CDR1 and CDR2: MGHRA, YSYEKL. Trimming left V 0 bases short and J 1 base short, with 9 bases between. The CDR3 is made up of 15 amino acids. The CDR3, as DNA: TGCGCCAGCAGCCAAGACGGAGATGGGAACACTGAAGCTTTCTTT. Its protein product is CASSQDGDGNTEAFF.

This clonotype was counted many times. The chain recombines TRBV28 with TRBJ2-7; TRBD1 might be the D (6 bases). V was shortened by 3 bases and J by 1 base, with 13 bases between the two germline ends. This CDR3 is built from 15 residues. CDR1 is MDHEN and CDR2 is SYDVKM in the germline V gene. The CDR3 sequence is CASSLRGIGSYEQYF. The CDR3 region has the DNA TGTGCCAGCAGTTTGAGGGGGATAGGGTCCTACGAGCAGTACTTC. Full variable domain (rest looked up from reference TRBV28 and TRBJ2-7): DVKVTQSSRYLVKRTGEKVFLECVQDMDHENMFWYRQDPGLGLRLIYFSYDVKMKEKGDIPEGYSVSREKKERFSLILESASTNQTSMYLCASSLRGIGSYEQYFGPGTRLTVT.